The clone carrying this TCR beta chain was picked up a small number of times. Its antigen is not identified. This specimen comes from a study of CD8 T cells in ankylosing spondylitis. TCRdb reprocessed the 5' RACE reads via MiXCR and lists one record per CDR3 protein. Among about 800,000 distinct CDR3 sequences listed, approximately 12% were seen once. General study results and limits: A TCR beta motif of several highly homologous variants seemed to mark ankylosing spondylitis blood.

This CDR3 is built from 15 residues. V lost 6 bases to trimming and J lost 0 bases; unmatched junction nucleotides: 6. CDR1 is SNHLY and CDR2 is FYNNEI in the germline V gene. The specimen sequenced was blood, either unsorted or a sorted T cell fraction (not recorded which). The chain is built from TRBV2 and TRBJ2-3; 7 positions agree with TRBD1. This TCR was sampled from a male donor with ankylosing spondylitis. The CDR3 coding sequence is TGTGCCAGCAGGCAGGGGGTCAGTAGCACAGATACGCAGTATTTT. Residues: CASRQGVSSTDTQYF.